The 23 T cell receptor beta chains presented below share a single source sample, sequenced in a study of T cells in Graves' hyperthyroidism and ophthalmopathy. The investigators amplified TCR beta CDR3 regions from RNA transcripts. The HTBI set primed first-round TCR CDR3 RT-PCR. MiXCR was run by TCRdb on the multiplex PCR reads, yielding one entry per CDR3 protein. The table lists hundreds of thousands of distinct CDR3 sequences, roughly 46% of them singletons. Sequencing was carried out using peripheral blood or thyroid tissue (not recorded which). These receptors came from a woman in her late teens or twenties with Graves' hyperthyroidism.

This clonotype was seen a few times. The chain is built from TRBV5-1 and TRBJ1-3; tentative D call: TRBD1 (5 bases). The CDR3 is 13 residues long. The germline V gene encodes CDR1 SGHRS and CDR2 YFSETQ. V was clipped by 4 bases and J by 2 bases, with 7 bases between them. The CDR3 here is CASSPGPGNTIYF. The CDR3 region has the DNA TGCGCCAGCAGCCCGGGACCTGGAAACACCATATATTTT.

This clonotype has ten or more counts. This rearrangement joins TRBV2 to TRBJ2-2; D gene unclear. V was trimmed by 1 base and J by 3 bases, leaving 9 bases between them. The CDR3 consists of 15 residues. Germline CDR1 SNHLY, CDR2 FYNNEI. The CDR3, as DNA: TGTGCCAGCAGTGAAGGGTTTCAGGACACCGGGGAGCTGTTTTTT. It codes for CASSEGFQDTGELFF.

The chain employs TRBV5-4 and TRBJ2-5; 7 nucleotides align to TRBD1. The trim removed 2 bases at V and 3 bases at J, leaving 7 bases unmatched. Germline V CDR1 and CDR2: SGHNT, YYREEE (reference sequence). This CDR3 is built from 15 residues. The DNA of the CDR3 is TGTGCCAGCAGCTTCGAGCCAGGGGGTGAAGAGACCCAGTACTTC. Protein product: CASSFEPGGEETQYF.

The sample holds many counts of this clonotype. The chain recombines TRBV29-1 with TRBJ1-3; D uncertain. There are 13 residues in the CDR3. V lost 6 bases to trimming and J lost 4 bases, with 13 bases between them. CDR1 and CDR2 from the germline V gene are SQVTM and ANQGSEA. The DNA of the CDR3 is TGCAGCGTCCTTCACCCCAGGGGAAACACCATATATTTT. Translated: CSVLHPRGNTIYF.

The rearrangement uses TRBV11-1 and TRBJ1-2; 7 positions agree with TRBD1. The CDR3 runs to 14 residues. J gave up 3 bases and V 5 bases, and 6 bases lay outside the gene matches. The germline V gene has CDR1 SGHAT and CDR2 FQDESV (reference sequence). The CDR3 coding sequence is TGTGCCAGCAGCGGGGGGACAGCATACTATGGCTACACCTTC. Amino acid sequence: CASSGGTAYYGYTF.

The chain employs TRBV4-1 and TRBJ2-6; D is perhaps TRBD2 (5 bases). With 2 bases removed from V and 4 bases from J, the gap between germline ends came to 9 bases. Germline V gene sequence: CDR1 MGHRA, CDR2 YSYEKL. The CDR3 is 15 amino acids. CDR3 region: CASSQKTGGANVLTF. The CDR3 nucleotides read TGCGCCAGCAGCCAAAAGACGGGAGGGGCCAACGTCCTGACTTTC.

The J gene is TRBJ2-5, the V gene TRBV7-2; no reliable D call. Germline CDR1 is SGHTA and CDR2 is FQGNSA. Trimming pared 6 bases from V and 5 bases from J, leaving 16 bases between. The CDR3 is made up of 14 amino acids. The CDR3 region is CASSYSGKAETQYF. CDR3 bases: TGTGCCAGCAGTTACTCTGGGAAGGCGGAGACCCAGTACTTC.

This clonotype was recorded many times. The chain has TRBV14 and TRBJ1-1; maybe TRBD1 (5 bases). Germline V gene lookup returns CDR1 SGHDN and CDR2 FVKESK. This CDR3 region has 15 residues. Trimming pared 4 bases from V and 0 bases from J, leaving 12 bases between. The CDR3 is CASSPGGAMNTEAFF. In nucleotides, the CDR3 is TGTGCCAGCAGCCCAGGCGGGGCCATGAACACTGAAGCTTTCTTT.

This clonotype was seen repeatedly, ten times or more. The CDR3 sequence: CATSRDRSRNQPQHF. DNA of the CDR3: TGTGCCACCAGCAGAGATCGGAGTCGCAATCAGCCCCAGCATTTT. V and J are TRBV15 and TRBJ1-5; D call uncertain. The germline CDR1 and CDR2 sequences are LNHNV and YYDKDF (reference sequence). CDR3 length equals 15 residues. Deletions cut 0 bases from V and 2 bases from J, with 8 bases between. Full variable domain (rest looked up from reference TRBV15 and TRBJ1-5): DAMVIQNPRYQVTQFGKPVTLSCSQTLNHNVMYWYQQKSSQAPKLLFHYYDKDFNNEADTPDNFQSRRPNTSFCFLDIRSPGLGDTAMYLCATSRDRSRNQPQHFGDGTRLSIL.

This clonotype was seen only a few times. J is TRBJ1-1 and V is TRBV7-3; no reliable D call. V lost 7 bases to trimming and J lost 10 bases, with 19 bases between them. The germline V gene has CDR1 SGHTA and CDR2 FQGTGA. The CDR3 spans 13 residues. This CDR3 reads CASTRGDSVGAFF. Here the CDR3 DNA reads TGTGCCAGCACTCGCGGGGATTCCGTGGGAGCTTTCTTT.

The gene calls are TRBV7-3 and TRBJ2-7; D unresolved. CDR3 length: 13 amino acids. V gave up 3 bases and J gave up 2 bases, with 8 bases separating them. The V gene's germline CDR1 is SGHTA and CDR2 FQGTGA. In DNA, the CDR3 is TGTGCCAGCAGCTTGGATAGTCCCTACGAGCAGTACTTC. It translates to CASSLDSPYEQYF.

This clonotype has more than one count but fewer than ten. CDR3 coding DNA: TGTGCCAGCAGTGGACAGTATATCTATGGCTACACCTTC. Translating it yields CASSGQYIYGYTF. V and J are TRBV9 and TRBJ1-2; D possibly corresponds to TRBD1 (6 bases). Trimming took 5 bases from V and 4 from J, leaving 12 bases between them. Per germline, CDR1 SGDLS and CDR2 YYNGEE. CDR3 size: 13 residues.

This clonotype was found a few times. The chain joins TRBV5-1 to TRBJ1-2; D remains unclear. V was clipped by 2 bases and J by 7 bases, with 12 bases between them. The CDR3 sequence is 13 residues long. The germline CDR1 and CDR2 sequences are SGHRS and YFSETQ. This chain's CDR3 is CASSFWGEGGYTF. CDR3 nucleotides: TGCGCCAGCAGCTTTTGGGGAGAGGGTGGCTACACCTTC.

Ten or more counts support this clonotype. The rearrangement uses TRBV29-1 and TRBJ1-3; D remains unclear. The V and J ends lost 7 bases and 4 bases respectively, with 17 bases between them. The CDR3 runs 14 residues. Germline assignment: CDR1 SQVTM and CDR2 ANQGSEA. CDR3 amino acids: CSAETGSGGNTIYF. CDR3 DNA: TGCAGCGCTGAGACGGGCAGTGGAGGAAACACCATATATTTT.

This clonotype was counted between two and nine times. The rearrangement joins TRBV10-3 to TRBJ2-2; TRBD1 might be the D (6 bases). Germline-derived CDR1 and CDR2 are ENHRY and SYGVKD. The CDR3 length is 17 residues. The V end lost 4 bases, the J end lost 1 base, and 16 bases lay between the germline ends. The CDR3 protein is CAISADTSDRNTGELFF. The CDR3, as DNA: TGTGCCATCAGTGCCGACACCTCGGACAGGAACACCGGGGAGCTGTTTTTT.

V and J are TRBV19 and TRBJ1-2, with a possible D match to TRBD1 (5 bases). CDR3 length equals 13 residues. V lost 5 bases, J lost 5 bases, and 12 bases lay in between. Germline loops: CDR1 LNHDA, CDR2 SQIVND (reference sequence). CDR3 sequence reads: CASSPGAIYGYTF. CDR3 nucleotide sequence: TGTGCCAGTAGTCCCGGGGCCATATATGGCTACACCTTC. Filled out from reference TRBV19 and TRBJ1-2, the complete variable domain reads DGGITQSPKYLFRKEGQNVTLSCEQNLNHDAMYWYRQDPGQGLRLIYYSQIVNDFQKGDIAEGYSVSREKKESFPLTVTSAQKNPTAFYLCASSPGAIYGYTFGSGTRLTVV.

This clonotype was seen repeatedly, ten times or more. CDR3 protein: CASSPDRDETQYF. CDR3 DNA: TGTGCCAGCAGTCCAGACAGGGATGAGACCCAGTACTTC. The gene calls are TRBV12-3 or TRBV12-4 and TRBJ2-5; TRBD1 matches at 7 bases. V trimming: 5 bases; J trimming: 5 bases; junction bases outside the gene matches: 5. The CDR3 contains 13 residues.

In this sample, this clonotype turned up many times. The CDR3, as DNA: TGTGCCAGCAGCTTTGGGGAGGGGTCCGCCGAGCAGTACTTC. It encodes CASSFGEGSAEQYF. V is TRBV7-9 and J is TRBJ2-7; 7 bases line up with TRBD2. CDR3 size: 14 residues. CDR1 and CDR2 (germline): SEHNR, FQNEAQ (reference sequence). V lost 3 bases to trimming and J lost 6 bases; unmatched junction nucleotides: 8. The whole variable domain, filled in from reference TRBV7-9 and TRBJ2-7, reads DTGVSQNPRHKITKRGQNVTFRCDPISEHNRLYWYRQTLGQGPEFLTYFQNEAQLEKSRLLSDRFSAERPKGSFSTLEIQRTEQGDSAMYLCASSFGEGSAEQYFGPGTRLTVT.

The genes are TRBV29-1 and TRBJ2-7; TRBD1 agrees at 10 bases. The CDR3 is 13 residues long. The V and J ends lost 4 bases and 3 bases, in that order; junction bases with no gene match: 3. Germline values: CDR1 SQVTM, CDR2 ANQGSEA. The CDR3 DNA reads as TGCAGCGTTGGACAGGGGGCGGACTACGAGCAGTACTTC. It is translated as CSVGQGADYEQYF.

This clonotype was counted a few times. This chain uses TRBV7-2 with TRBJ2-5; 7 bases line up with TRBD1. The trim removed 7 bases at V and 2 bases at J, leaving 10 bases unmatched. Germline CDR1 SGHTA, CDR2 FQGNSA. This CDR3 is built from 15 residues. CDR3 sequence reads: CASTVPGQIQETQYF. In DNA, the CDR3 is TGTGCCAGCACCGTCCCGGGACAGATTCAAGAGACCCAGTACTTC.

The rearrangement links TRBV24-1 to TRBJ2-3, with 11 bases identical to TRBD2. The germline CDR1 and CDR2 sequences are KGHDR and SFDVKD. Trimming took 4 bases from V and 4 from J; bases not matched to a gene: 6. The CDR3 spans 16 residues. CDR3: CATSELTSGSSDTQYF. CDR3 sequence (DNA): TGTGCCACCAGTGAGTTAACTAGCGGGAGCTCAGATACGCAGTATTTT.

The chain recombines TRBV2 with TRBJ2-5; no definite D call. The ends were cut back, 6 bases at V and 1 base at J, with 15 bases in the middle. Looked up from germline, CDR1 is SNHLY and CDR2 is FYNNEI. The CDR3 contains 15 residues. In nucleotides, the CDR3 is TGTGCCAGCAGGAGAGCTGGCGGAACCCAAGAGACCCAGTACTTC. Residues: CASRRAGGTQETQYF.

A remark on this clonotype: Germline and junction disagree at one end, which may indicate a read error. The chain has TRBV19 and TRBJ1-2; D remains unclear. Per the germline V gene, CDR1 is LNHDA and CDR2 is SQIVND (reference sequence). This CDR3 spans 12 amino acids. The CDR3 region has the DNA TGTGCCAGCCACGGGCAGAACTATGACTACACCTTC. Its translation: CASHGQNYDYTF. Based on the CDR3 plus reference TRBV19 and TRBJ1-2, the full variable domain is DGGITQSPKYLFRKEGQNVTLSCEQNLNHDAMYWYRQDPGQGLRLIYYSQIVNDFQKGDIAEGYSVSREKKESFPLTVTSAQKNPTAFYLCASHGQNYDYTFGSGTRLTVV.